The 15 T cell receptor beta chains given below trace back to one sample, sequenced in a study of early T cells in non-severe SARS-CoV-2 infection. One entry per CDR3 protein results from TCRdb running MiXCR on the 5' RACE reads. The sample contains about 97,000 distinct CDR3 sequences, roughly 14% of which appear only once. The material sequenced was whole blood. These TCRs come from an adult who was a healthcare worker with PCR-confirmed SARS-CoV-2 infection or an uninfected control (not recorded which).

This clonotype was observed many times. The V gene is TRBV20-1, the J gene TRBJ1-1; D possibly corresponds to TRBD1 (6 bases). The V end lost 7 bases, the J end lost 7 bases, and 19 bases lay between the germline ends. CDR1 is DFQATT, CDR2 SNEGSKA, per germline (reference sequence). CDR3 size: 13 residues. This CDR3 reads CSDIEGGRGEAFF. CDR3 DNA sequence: TGCAGTGACATCGAGGGGGGGCGAGGTGAAGCTTTCTTT.

In DNA, the CDR3 is TGTGCCAGCAGTTACTCCGCCAGCAGCCAAGAGACCCAGTACTTC. Translating gives CASSYSASSQETQYF. V usage is TRBV6-5 and J usage is TRBJ2-5; the D is unclear. Germline CDR1 is MNHEY and CDR2 is SVGAGI. The CDR3 is made up of 15 amino acids. Trimming stripped 0 bases from V and 1 base from J, with 9 bases between.

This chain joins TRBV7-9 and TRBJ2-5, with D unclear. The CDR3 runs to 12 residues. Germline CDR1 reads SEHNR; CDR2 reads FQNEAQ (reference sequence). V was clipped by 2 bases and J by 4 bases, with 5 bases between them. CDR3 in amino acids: CASSLSVETQYF. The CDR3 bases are TGTGCCAGCAGCTTAAGTGTAGAGACCCAGTACTTC.

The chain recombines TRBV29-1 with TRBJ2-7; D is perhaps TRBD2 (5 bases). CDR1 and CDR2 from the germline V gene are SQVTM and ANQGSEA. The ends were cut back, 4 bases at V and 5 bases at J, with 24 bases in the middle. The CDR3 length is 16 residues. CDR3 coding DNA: TGCAGCGTTGCTCAGAACCATAAGCTTAGCGCCGACGAGCAGTACTTC. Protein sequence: CSVAQNHKLSADEQYF.

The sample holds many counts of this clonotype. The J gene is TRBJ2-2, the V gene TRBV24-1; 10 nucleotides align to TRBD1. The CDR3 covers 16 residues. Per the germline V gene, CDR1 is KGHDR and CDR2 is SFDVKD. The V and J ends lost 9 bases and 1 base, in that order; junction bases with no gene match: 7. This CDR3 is CATSDRGRGNTGELFF. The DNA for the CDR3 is TGTGCCACCTCGGACAGGGGGAGAGGGAACACCGGGGAGCTGTTTTTT.

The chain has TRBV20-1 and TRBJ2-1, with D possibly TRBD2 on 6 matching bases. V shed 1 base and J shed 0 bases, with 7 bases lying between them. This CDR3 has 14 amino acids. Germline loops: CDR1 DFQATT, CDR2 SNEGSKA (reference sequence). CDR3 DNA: TGCAGTGCTAGAGCGGGAGCCTCCTACAATGAGCAGTTCTTC. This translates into CSARAGASYNEQFF.

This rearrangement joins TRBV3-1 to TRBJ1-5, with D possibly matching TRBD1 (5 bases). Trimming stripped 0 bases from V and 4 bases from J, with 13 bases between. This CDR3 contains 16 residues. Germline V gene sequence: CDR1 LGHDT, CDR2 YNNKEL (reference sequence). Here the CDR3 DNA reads TGTGCCAGCAGCCAAGAGCCTCCCGGGGGAAATCAGCCCCAGCATTTT. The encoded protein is CASSQEPPGGNQPQHF. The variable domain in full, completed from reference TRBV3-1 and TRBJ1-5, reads DTAVSQTPKYLVTQMGNDKSIKCEQNLGHDTMYWYKQDSKKFLKIMFSYNNKELIINETVPNRFSPKSPDKAHLNLHINSLELGDSAVYFCASSQEPPGGNQPQHFGDGTRLSIL.

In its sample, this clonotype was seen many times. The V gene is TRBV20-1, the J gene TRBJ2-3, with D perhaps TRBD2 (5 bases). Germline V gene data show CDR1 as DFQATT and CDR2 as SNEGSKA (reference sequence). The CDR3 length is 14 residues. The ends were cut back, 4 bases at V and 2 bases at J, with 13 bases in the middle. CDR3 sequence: CSAKERTHTDTQYF. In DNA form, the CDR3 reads TGCAGTGCTAAAGAGCGGACTCACACAGATACGCAGTATTTT.

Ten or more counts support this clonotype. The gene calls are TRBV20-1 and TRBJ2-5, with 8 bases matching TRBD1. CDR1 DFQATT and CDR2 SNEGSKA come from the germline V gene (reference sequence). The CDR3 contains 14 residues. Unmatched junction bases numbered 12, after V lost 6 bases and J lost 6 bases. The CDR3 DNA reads TGCAGTGCGAGCGACAGGGGTCTATCCCAGACCCAGTACTTC. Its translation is CSASDRGLSQTQYF.

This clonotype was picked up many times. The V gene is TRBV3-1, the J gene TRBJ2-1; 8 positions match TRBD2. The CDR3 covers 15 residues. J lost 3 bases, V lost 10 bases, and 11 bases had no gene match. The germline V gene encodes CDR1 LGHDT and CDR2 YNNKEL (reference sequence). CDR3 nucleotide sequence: TGTGCCACCAGTATGGGACTAGGAGGCTACAATGAGCAGTTCTTC. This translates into CATSMGLGGYNEQFF.

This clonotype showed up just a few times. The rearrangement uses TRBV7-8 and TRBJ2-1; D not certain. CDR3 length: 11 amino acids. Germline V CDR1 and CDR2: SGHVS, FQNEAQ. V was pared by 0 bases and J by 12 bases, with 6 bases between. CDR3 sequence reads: CASSLAWAQFF. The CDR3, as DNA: TGTGCCAGCAGCTTAGCGTGGGCGCAGTTCTTC.

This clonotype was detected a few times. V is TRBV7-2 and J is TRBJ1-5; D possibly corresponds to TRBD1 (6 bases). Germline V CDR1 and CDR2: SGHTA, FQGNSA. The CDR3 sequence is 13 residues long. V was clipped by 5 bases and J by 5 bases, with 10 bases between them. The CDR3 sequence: CASSTRGDQPQHF. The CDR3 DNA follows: TGTGCCAGCAGCACTAGGGGGGATCAGCCCCAGCATTTT.

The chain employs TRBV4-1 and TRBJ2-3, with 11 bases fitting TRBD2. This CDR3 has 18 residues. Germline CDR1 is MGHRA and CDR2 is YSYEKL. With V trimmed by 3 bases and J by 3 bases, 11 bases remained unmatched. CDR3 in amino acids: CASSHVLSGRARTDTQYF. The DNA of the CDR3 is TGCGCCAGCAGCCACGTACTTAGCGGGAGGGCCCGTACAGATACGCAGTATTTT.

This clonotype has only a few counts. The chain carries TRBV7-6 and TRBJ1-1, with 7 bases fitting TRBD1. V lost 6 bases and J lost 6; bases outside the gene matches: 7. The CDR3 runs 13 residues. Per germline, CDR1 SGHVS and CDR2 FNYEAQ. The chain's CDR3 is CASSKDRASEAFF. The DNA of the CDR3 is TGTGCCAGCAGTAAAGACAGGGCGTCTGAAGCTTTCTTT.

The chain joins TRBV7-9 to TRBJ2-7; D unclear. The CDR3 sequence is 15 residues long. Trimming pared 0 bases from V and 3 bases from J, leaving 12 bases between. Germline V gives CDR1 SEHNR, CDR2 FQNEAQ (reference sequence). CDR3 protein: CASSLAGRTHYEQYF. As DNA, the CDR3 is TGTGCCAGCAGCTTAGCTGGACGCACCCACTACGAGCAGTACTTC.